Presented here are 25 T cell receptor beta chains from one specimen sequenced in a study of T-cell reconstitution after alpha-beta-depleted transplantation in children. TCRbeta library preparation incorporated unique molecular identifiers. TCRdb fed the PCR reads into MiXCR, producing one record per CDR3 protein. In the table there are about 300,000 distinct CDR3 sequences, over 9.5% of which are singletons. Sequenced here: PBMCs, sampled before TCRalphabeta/CD19-depleted stem cell transplant. The receptors shown here come from a boy less than two years old with acute myeloid leukemia, due to receive a stem cell transplant.

In this sample, this clonotype turned up many times. V and J are TRBV7-2 and TRBJ2-3; weak D call: TRBD2 (5 bases). Trimming stripped 4 bases from V and 0 bases from J, with 14 bases between. This CDR3 region has 16 residues. Germline CDR1 reads SGHTA; CDR2 reads FQGNSA. CDR3 bases: TGTGCCAGCAGCTCTCAGTGGCGGACTAGCACAGATACGCAGTATTTT. Translation gives CASSSQWRTSTDTQYF.

This clonotype was seen repeatedly, ten times or more. The chain is built from TRBV12-3 or TRBV12-4 and TRBJ2-7, with 7 bases fitting TRBD1. There are 16 residues in the CDR3. V lost 5 bases to trimming and J lost 3 bases; unmatched junction nucleotides: 13. Here the CDR3 DNA reads TGTGCCAGCAGTCCGAGGACAGGACCCCTCGACTACGAGCAGTACTTC. It yields the protein CASSPRTGPLDYEQYF.

In this sample, this clonotype turned up a few times. This chain uses TRBV20-1 with TRBJ2-5, with D tentatively TRBD2 (6 bases). The germline V gene has CDR1 DFQATT and CDR2 SNEGSKA (reference sequence). Between the trimmed V and J ends, which lost 0 bases and 1 base, there was a span of 15 bases. The CDR3 extends over 16 amino acids. CDR3 residues: CSARDYATGVQETQYF. The CDR3 coding sequence is TGCAGTGCTAGAGATTATGCTACGGGAGTCCAAGAGACCCAGTACTTC.

The chain joins TRBV19 to TRBJ2-3; 8 bases match TRBD2. The V gene's germline CDR1 is LNHDA and CDR2 SQIVND (reference sequence). The CDR3 is made up of 15 amino acids. Trimming cost V 5 bases and J 3 bases; bases outside gene matches: 7. The CDR3 region has the DNA TGTGCCAGTAGTTCCCGACTAGCGCAGACAGATACGCAGTATTTT. It codes for CASSSRLAQTDTQYF.

This clonotype has only a few counts. The V and J genes are TRBV10-3 and TRBJ2-7, with D perhaps TRBD2 (6 bases). Between the trimmed V and J ends, which lost 3 bases and 3 bases, there was a span of 18 bases. The CDR3 is 16 residues long. Germline lookup yields CDR1 ENHRY and CDR2 SYGVKD. CDR3 coding DNA: TGTGCCATCAGTGACGGCGTACTCCCGGGGGACTACGAGCAGTACTTC. Residues: CAISDGVLPGDYEQYF.

This clonotype was found many times. This sequence joins TRBV5-1 and TRBJ2-3; 7 bases match TRBD1. The CDR3 consists of 14 residues. V shed 4 bases, J shed 2 bases, and the junction held 4 bases outside the gene matches. Germline assignment: CDR1 SGHRS and CDR2 YFSETQ. The CDR3 coding sequence is TGCGCCAGCAGCCCGGGACAGCACACAGATACGCAGTATTTT. Translating gives CASSPGQHTDTQYF.

The chain carries TRBV20-1 and TRBJ2-7; perhaps TRBD1 as D (6 bases). Trimming took 3 bases from V and 3 from J, leaving 24 bases between them. Germline loops: CDR1 DFQATT, CDR2 SNEGSKA (reference sequence). The CDR3 length is 17 residues. The CDR3 loop reads CSARLGQDSPSVYEQYF. The CDR3 DNA reads TGCAGTGCTAGGTTGGGCCAGGACAGCCCGTCAGTCTACGAGCAGTACTTC.

This clonotype was found many times. The genes are TRBV12-3 or TRBV12-4 and TRBJ1-3; D gene ambiguous. This CDR3 region has 10 residues. V was pared by 6 bases and J by 9 bases, with 6 bases between. Here the CDR3 reads CASRGVTIYF. CDR3 DNA sequence: TGTGCCAGCAGAGGAGTCACCATATATTTT.

The sample holds many counts of this clonotype. CDR3 DNA sequence: TGTGCCAGCAGTGACTCCTCCTACGAGCAGTACTTC. Its protein is CASSDSSYEQYF. This chain connects TRBV27 to TRBJ2-7, with D hard to call. The germline V gene encodes CDR1 MNHEY and CDR2 SMNVEV (reference sequence). The CDR3 has 12 amino acids. The ends were cut back, 5 bases at V and 0 bases at J, with 5 bases in the middle.

About this clonotype: This may come from a read error, since a much larger clone is one base off. The V call is TRBV9, the J call TRBJ2-7; possibly TRBD2 for D (7 bases). The CDR3 has 16 amino acids. Germline CDR1 SGDLS, CDR2 YYNGEE. Between the trimmed V and J ends, which lost 4 bases and 0 bases, there was a span of 17 bases. The CDR3 spells CASSSHPGGSSYEQYF. The CDR3 DNA reads TGTGCCAGCAGCTCACACCCGGGGGGCAGCTCCTACGAGCAGTACTTC.

The rearrangement uses TRBV19 and TRBJ1-1; D call uncertain. The V end lost 3 bases, the J end lost 4 bases, and 9 bases lay between the germline ends. CDR3 length equals 13 residues. Germline lookup yields CDR1 LNHDA and CDR2 SQIVND (reference sequence). CDR3 loop: CASSIGRATEAFF. CDR3 in DNA: TGTGCCAGTAGTATCGGGAGGGCCACTGAAGCTTTCTTT. Together with reference TRBV19 and TRBJ1-1, the CDR3 gives the full variable domain: DGGITQSPKYLFRKEGQNVTLSCEQNLNHDAMYWYRQDPGQGLRLIYYSQIVNDFQKGDIAEGYSVSREKKESFPLTVTSAQKNPTAFYLCASSIGRATEAFFGQGTRLTVV.

In this sample, this clonotype turned up many times. This chain uses TRBV9 with TRBJ1-5; D ambiguous. The germline gives CDR1 SGDLS, CDR2 YYNGEE. This CDR3 has 14 residues. V shed 0 bases and J shed 7 bases, with 11 bases lying between them. CDR3 DNA: TGTGCCAGCAGCGTAGAGGGCTCGGGACAGCCCCAGCATTTT. The encoded protein is CASSVEGSGQPQHF. Supplemented by reference TRBV9 and TRBJ1-5, the full variable domain reads DSGVTQTPKHLITATGQRVTLRCSPRSGDLSVYWYQQSLDQGLQFLIQYYNGEERAKGNILERFSAQQFPDLHSELNLSSLELGDSALYFCASSVEGSGQPQHFGDGTRLSIL.

At least ten counts were recorded for this clonotype. The chain uses TRBV28 and TRBJ2-7; unclear D gene. From germline, CDR1 is MDHEN and CDR2 SYDVKM. Trimming stripped 3 bases from V and 5 bases from J, with 11 bases between. This CDR3 is 13 amino acids long. The CDR3: CASSFGRRDEQYF. The CDR3 DNA reads as TGTGCCAGCAGTTTTGGAAGACGGGACGAGCAGTACTTC.

This clonotype was picked up many times. The V call is TRBV7-9, the J call TRBJ2-5, with D possibly TRBD1 on 6 matching bases. The CDR3 loop spans 16 amino acids. From germline, CDR1 is SEHNR and CDR2 FQNEAQ (reference sequence). V lost 5 bases, J lost 5 bases, and 21 bases lay in between. The CDR3 protein is CASSETPGTLRETQYF. CDR3 nucleotides: TGTGCCAGCAGCGAGACGCCGGGGACATTAAGGGAGACCCAGTACTTC.

The V call is TRBV12-3 or TRBV12-4, the J call TRBJ1-5; TRBD1 might be the D (5 bases). The CDR3 extends over 17 amino acids. Trimming took off 8 bases at V and 0 bases at J, with 20 bases between the two ends. The CDR3 here is CASWGGLGGNSNQPQHF. CDR3 bases: TGTGCCAGCTGGGGCGGCTTGGGCGGAAATAGCAATCAGCCCCAGCATTTT.

This clonotype was observed many times. The rearrangement uses TRBV5-1 and TRBJ1-1, with D possibly matching TRBD1 (6 bases). In germline, CDR1 is SGHRS, CDR2 YFSETQ. Trimming removed 0 bases from V and 11 bases from J, with 14 bases in between. The CDR3 has 13 residues. The CDR3 coding sequence is TGCGCCAGCAGCTTGGGGCAGCAGGGGCAGGCTTTCTTT. It specifies CASSLGQQGQAFF. The whole variable domain, remainder taken from reference TRBV5-1 and TRBJ1-1, is KAGVTQTPRYLIKTRGQQVTLSCSPISGHRSVSWYQQTPGQGLQFLFEYFSETQRNKGNFPGRFSGRQFSNSRSEMNVSTLELGDSALYLCASSLGQQGQAFFGQGTRLTVV.

This clonotype has at least ten counts. This chain links TRBV7-9 with TRBJ2-1; no reliable D call. The CDR3 runs 13 residues. The ends were cut back, 1 base at V and 5 bases at J, with 6 bases in the middle. CDR1 and CDR2 (germline): SEHNR, FQNEAQ (reference sequence). The CDR3 DNA reads as TGTGCCAGCAGCTTAGACAGAAACAATGAGCAGTTCTTC. Protein: CASSLDRNNEQFF.

Ten or more counts support this clonotype. This chain uses TRBV10-3 with TRBJ2-7; 7 bases agree with TRBD2. Trimming took 11 bases from V and 5 from J; bases not matched to a gene: 9. This CDR3 is built from 12 residues. Germline-derived CDR1 and CDR2 are ENHRY and SYGVKD. The CDR3 here is CAVEGGSHEQYF. CDR3 sequence (DNA): TGTGCCGTGGAGGGAGGGTCCCACGAGCAGTACTTC.

On this clonotype itself: This sequence may be a read error, since a much larger clone differs from it by one base. The chain joins TRBV3-1 to TRBJ2-5; TRBD2 agrees at 8 bases. Germline CDR1 is LGHDT and CDR2 is YNNKEL (reference sequence). This CDR3 region has 17 residues. The CDR3 bases are TGTGCCAGCACCCAATATGCAAAACGGGAGGGCGGAGAGACCCAGTACTTC. Residues: CASTQYAKREGGETQYF.

This clonotype has a count of ten or more. For the CDR3, the DNA is TGTGCCAGCAGTCCCATATTCTACCAGGGGGCGAACACTGAAGCTTTCTTT. This sequence encodes CASSPIFYQGANTEAFF. The chain has TRBV28 and TRBJ1-1, with 8 positions matching TRBD1. Germline loops: CDR1 MDHEN, CDR2 SYDVKM. V trimming: 5 bases; J trimming: 1 base; junction bases outside the gene matches: 12. The CDR3 is 17 residues long.

This clonotype was observed a few times. The chain recombines TRBV12-3 or TRBV12-4 with TRBJ2-4; 12 nucleotides agree with TRBD1. There are 15 residues in the CDR3. Trimming took 3 bases from V and 9 from J; bases not matched to a gene: 6. The CDR3 DNA reads TGTGCCAGCAGTTTCCGGGACAGGGGGCGCCTCATTCAGTACTTC. Translating gives CASSFRDRGRLIQYF.

To note about this clonotype: It is unclear where the CDR3 begins or ends on the DNA, so no DNA is shown, and the CDR3 is as TCRdb lists it. This chain joins TRBV6-1 and TRBJ2-2; TRBD1 is the table's D call, not checked against the DNA. The germline gives CDR1 MNHNS, CDR2 SASEGT. The CDR3 is 16 residues long, ends included. CDR3 residues: CASSSQGPLRAGELFF.

This clonotype came up many times. The gene calls are TRBV6-2 or TRBV6-3 and TRBJ2-7; 10 bases fit TRBD2. Germline CDR1 reads MNHEY; CDR2 reads SVGEGT. The CDR3 is made up of 18 amino acids. The V and J ends lost 2 bases and 0 bases, in that order; junction bases with no gene match: 10. CDR3 loop: CASSYAQPGLATSYEQYF. CDR3 nucleotide sequence: TGTGCCAGCAGTTACGCCCAACCGGGACTAGCGACCTCCTACGAGCAGTACTTC.

The chain recombines TRBV4-3 with TRBJ1-4; D may be TRBD1 (6 bases). V was trimmed by 4 bases and J by 8 bases, leaving 17 bases between them. The V gene's germline CDR1 is LGHNA and CDR2 YSLEER. There are 15 residues in the CDR3. CDR3 in amino acids: CASSPRRGRGEKLFF. For the CDR3, the DNA is TGCGCCAGCAGCCCCAGGCGGGGAAGGGGGGAAAAACTGTTTTTT.

At least ten counts were recorded for this clonotype. CDR3: CASSFLSGLAPNTGELFF. Here the CDR3 DNA reads TGTGCCAGCAGCTTTCTCAGTGGGCTAGCGCCGAACACCGGGGAGCTGTTTTTT. This chain links TRBV7-2 with TRBJ2-2; perhaps TRBD2 as D (6 bases). The V end was cut by 3 bases, the J end by 0 bases, with 17 bases between. This CDR3 comprises 18 residues. Germline CDR1 and CDR2: SGHTA and FQGNSA.